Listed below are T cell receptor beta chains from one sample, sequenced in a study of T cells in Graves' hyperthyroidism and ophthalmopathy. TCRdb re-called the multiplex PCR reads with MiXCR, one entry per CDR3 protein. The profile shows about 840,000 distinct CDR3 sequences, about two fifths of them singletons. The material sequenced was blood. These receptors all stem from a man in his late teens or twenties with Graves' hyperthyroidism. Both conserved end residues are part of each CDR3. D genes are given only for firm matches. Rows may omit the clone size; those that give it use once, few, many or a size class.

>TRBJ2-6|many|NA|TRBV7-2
TGTGCCAGCAGCTTAAAGTGGGCCACTGGGGCCAACGTCCTGACTTTC
CASSLKWATGANVLTF
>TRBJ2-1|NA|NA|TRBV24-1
TGTGCCACCAGTGGAGGGGGGGACATCTACAATGAGCAGTTCTTC
CATSGGGDIYNEQFF
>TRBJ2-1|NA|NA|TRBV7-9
TGTGCCAGCCCCCCCAAGGGTAACAATGAGCAGTTCTTC
CASPPKGNNEQFF
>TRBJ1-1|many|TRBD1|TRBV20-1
TGCAGTGCTAGAGGGACAGGGTCGAACACTGAAGCTTTCTTT
CSARGTGSNTEAFF
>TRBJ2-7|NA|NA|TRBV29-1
TGCAGCAGTTACCAGGCCTACGAGCAGTACTTC
CSSYQAYEQYF
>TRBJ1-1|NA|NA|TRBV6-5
TGTGCCAGCAGTCATTACATAATCCAGGGCGCTGAAGCTTTCTTT
CASSHYIIQGAEAFF
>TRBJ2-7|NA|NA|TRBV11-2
TGTGCCAGCGGCTTCAACCCCTATAGTCGGGACGAGCAGTACTTC
CASGFNPYSRDEQYF
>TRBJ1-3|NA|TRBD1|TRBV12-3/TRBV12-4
TGTGCCAGCAGCCAGCGGGACAGGGGAACTGGAAACACCATATATTTT
CASSQRDRGTGNTIYF
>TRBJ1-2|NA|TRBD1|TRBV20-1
TGCAGTGCTAGTGATAGAGGAGGACAGGGGGGCTACACCTTC
CSASDRGGQGGYTF
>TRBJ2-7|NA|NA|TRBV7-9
TGTGCCAGCTCACCACAACGGGACCTGCAGTACTTC
CASSPQRDLQYF
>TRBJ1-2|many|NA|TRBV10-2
TGCGCCAGCAGTGAGAGGGGGGGGGCTAACTATGGCTACACCTTC
CASSERGGANYGYTF
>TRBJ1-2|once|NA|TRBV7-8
TGTGCCAGCAGCCCACACGGGGTAGAAGGCTACACCTTC
CASSPHGVEGYTF
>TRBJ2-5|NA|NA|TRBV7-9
TGTGCCAGCAGCTTAGAACGAAGCTGGCGGGGGCTCCAAGAGACCCAGTACTTC
CASSLERSWRGLQETQYF
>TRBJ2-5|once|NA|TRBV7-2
TGTGCCGGCACACTAGCACACCAAGAGATCCAGTACTTC
CAGTLAHQEIQYF
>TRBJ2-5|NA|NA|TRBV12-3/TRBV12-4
TGTGCCAGCAGCGACGACAGGAGCGGAGGAGAGACCCAGTACTTC
CASSDDRSGGETQYF
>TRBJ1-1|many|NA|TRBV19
TGTGCCAGTAGGGTTTGGGGGATGAACACTGAAGCTTTCTTT
CASRVWGMNTEAFF
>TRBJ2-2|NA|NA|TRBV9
TGTGCCAGCAGCGCCCTACGACAGTACACCGGGGAGCTGTTTTTT
CASSALRQYTGELFF
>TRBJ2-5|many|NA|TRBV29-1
TGCAGCGTTGAAGAAAGGGAAGAGACCCAGTACTTC
CSVEEREETQYF
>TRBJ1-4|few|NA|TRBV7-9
TGTGCCAGCAGGTCCGACGCTCCGAATGAAAAACTGTTTTTT
CASRSDAPNEKLFF
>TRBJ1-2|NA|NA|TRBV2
TGTCCCAGCGCGACAGGAGCCTCCTATGGCTACACCTTC
CPSATGASYGYTF
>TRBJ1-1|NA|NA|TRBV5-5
TGTGCCAGCAGAAGGACAGCTTCGAACACTGAAGCTTTCTTT
CASRRTASNTEAFF
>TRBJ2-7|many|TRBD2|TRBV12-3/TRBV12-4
TGCGCCAGCAGCTTGGTCGGGAGGGCCTACGAGCAGTACTTC
CASSLVGRAYEQYF
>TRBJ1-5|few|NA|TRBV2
TGTGCCAGCAGTGAGGTTAACCAGAGGCAGCCCCAGCATTTT
CASSEVNQRQPQHF
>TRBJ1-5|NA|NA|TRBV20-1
TGCAGTGCTAGGGAGGACAGTAATCAGGCCCAGCATTTT
CSAREDSNQAQHF
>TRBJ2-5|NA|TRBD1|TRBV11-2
TGTGCCAGCAACCGAGGGACAGGGGGCGCGGATGAGACCCAGTACTTC
CASNRGTGGADETQYF
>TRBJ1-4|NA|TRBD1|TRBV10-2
TGCGCCAGCAGGACAGGGCTTGGCGTTGCAACTAATGAAAAACTGTTTTTT
CASRTGLGVATNEKLFF
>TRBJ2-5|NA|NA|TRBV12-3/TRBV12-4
TGTGCCAGCAGACCCGGGACGGCGCTAGGGGAGACCCAGTACTTC
CASRPGTALGETQYF
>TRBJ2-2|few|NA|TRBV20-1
TGCAGTGCTAGACCCACCACCGGGGAGCTGTTTTTT
CSARPTTGELFF
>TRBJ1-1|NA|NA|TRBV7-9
TGTGCCAGCAGCTCCTACGGGGCTGAAGCTTTCTTT
CASSSYGAEAFF
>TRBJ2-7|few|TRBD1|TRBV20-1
TGCAGTGCTTGGACAGGGGCCCGCTACGAGCAGTACTTC
CSAWTGARYEQYF
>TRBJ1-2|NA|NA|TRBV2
TGTGCCAGCAGCGGGACGGCCCGGGGCTACACCTTC
CASSGTARGYTF
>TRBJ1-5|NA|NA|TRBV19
TGTGCCAGTAGTGAGGACAGTAATAGCAATCAGCCCCAGCATTTT
CASSEDSNSNQPQHF
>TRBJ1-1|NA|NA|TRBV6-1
TGTGCCAGCAGTCTTCGAGCAGGGTATTTCGCTGAAGCTTTCTTT
CASSLRAGYFAEAFF
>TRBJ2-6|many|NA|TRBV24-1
TGTGCCACCAGTGTCCTTGGGGCCAACGTCCTGACTTTC
CATSVLGANVLTF
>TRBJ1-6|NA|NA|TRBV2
TGTGCCAGCAGTGAAGGGGCGGGGGACTCACCCCTCCACTTT
CASSEGAGDSPLHF
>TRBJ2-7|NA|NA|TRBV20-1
TGCAGTGCTAGAGATACGAGGGTCTACGAGCAGTACTTC
CSARDTRVYEQYF
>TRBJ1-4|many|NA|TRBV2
TGTGCCAGCAGTGATCCCTACAGGGCGCTCAATGAAAAACTGTTTTTT
CASSDPYRALNEKLFF
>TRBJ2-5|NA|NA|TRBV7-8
TGTGCCAGCAGCGCCAAGCAAGAGACCCAGTACTTC
CASSAKQETQYF
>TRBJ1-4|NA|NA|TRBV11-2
TGCGCCAGCAGCCAAGCCGGGGGGGTTAATGAAAAACTGTTTTTT
CASSQAGGVNEKLFF
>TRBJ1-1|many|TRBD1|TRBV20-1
TGCAGTGCCGATACCGACAGGGGAGCCACTGAAGCTTTCTTT
CSADTDRGATEAFF
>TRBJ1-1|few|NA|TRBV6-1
TGTGCCAGCAGTTACCTCAGGAACACTGAAGCTTTCTTT
CASSYLRNTEAFF
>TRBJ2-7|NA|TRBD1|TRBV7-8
TGTGCCAGCAGCCCCTCAGGGGGCGTTTCCTACGAGCAGTACTTC
CASSPSGGVSYEQYF
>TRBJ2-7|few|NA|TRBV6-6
TGTGCCAGCAGTCGGACGGAGAGCTCCTACGAGCAGTACTTC
CASSRTESSYEQYF
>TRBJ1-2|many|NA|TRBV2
TGTGCCAGCAGTTCACAGGGTCATGACTCCCTTTATGGCTACACCTTC
CASSSQGHDSLYGYTF
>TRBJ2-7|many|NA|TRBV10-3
TGTGCCATCAGTGAGTCCCCAGGCCGTACCTTCTCCTACGAGCAGTACTTC
CAISESPGRTFSYEQYF
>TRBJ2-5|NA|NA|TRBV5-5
TGTGCCAGCAGCCCAGGTAGTGGACTGCCATACCAAGAGACCCAGTACTTC
CASSPGSGLPYQETQYF